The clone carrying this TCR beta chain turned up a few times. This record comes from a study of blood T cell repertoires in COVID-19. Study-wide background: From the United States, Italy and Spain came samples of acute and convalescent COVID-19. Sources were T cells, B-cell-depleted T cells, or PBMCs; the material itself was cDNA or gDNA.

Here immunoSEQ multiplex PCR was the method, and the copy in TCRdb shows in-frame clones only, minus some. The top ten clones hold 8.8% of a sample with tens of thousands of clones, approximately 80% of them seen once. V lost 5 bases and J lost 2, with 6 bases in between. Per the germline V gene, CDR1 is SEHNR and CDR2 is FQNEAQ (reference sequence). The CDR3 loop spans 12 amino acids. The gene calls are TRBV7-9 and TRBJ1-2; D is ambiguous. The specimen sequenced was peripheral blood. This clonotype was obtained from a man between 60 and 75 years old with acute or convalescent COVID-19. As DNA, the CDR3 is TGTGCCAGCAGCCCGCGGAACTATGGCTACACCTTC. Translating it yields CASSPRNYGYTF.